Given below is one T cell receptor beta chain in context. This sample stems from a study of blood T cell repertoires in COVID-19. The J segment lost 3 bases and the V segment lost 8 bases, leaving 2 bases of the junction unmatched. Germline values: CDR1 MDHEN, CDR2 SYDVKM. The CDR3 length is 13 residues. Clones were read by immunoSEQ multiplex PCR, and TCRdb kept only the in-frame ones, dropping some. The repertoire has approximately 150,000 clones, approximately 80% of them found once; the top ten carry roughly 8%. The clonotype was recovered from a woman between 45 and 60 years old who had recovered from COVID-19. The sample consisted of PBMCs or T cells enriched from blood (not recorded which). The rearrangement joins TRBV28 to TRBJ1-5; 9 positions match TRBD1. CDR3 loop: CASGTGNNQPQHF. CDR3 bases: TGTGCCAGCGGGACAGGGAACAATCAGCCCCAGCATTTT.